This T cell receptor beta chain was sequenced during a study of blood T cells in healthy people across ages. Study-level information: Template switching captured about one barcoded beta molecule per two T cells.

Trimming cost V 4 bases and J 2 bases; bases outside gene matches: 16. Germline V gene lookup returns CDR1 DFQATT and CDR2 SNEGSKA (reference sequence). The CDR3 extends over 17 amino acids. Study-wide results and caveats: Older age went with lower TCR beta diversity per million T cells, in a roughly linear way.

A minimum of 7 million PBMCs was isolated per sample. Details on this clonotype: Its antigen is not identified.

Next came a second PCR, run for about 6 to 11 cycles, which used a sample-barcoded 5' primer along with a J-beta primer mix. TCRdb used MiXCR to reprocess the 5' RACE reads, holding one entry per CDR3 protein. The table records over 700,000 distinct CDR3 sequences, 53% of them present only once. Sequencing was performed on blood. The sequence derives from a man aged 80 or over in good health. The chain is built from TRBV20-1 and TRBJ2-5; TRBD1 aligns across 7 bases. The CDR3 region has the DNA TGCAGTGCTAACGCTGTTGGGGTACCGGGACAGCAAGAGACCCAGTACTTC. Protein: CSANAVGVPGQQETQYF.